Following are 28 T cell receptor beta chains from one sample sequenced in a study of T-cell reconstitution after alpha-beta-depleted transplantation in children. Preparing the TCRbeta library involved the use of unique molecular identifiers. One entry per CDR3 protein results from TCRdb running MiXCR on the PCR reads. The repertoire consists of about 870,000 distinct CDR3 sequences, with roughly 15% occurring once and the leading ten covering approximately 5%. Here the sequenced sample was PBMCs, mostly from graft donor cells, taken 360 days after TCRalphabeta/CD19-depleted stem cell transplant. The receptors shown here come from a male patient younger than 18 who had a stem cell transplant for acute lymphoblastic leukemia, so the T cells may come from the graft donor.

V and J are TRBV4-1 and TRBJ1-5; D possibly corresponds to TRBD1 (6 bases). Per the germline V gene, CDR1 is MGHRA and CDR2 is YSYEKL. Trimming stripped 5 bases from V and 2 bases from J, with 19 bases between. The CDR3 has 17 residues. The CDR3 DNA reads as TGCGCCAGCAGCAAAAACAGGGAGACGTATGGCAATCAGCCCCAGCATTTT. Its protein product is CASSKNRETYGNQPQHF.

The V call is TRBV4-2, the J call TRBJ2-5; 7 nucleotides match TRBD2. The germline V gene encodes CDR1 LGHNA and CDR2 YNFKEQ. CDR3 length: 14 residues. Losses at the gene ends were 4 bases for V and 5 bases for J; bases not matched to a gene: 7. The CDR3 spells CASSLGGSIETQYF. CDR3 DNA sequence: TGTGCCAGCAGCCTGGGCGGGAGTATCGAGACCCAGTACTTC.

This clonotype was detected ten times or more. The chain links TRBV7-9 to TRBJ2-7; a weak D match, TRBD1 (5 bases). Germline CDR1 reads SEHNR; CDR2 reads FQNEAQ (reference sequence). The CDR3 covers 13 residues. Trimming took 11 bases from V and 3 from J, leaving 17 bases between them. CDR3 protein: CASSPGQFYEQYF. The CDR3 nucleotides read TGTGCCTCCTCCCCAGGGCAATTCTACGAGCAGTACTTC.

This clonotype was counted ten times or more. The chain carries TRBV5-1 and TRBJ2-1; 14 bases map to TRBD2. The germline gives CDR1 SGHRS, CDR2 YFSETQ. V lost 3 bases, J lost 7 bases, and 6 bases stayed unmatched. This CDR3 comprises 16 residues. In nucleotides, the CDR3 is TGCGCCAGCAGCTCTTCGGGACTAGCGGGAGTAAATGAGCAGTTCTTC. Its translation is CASSSSGLAGVNEQFF.

The J gene is TRBJ2-1, the V gene TRBV12-3 or TRBV12-4; tentatively, D is TRBD1 (5 bases). This CDR3 spans 15 amino acids. The ends were cut back, 4 bases at V and 0 bases at J, with 10 bases in the middle. CDR3 in amino acids: CASSSDTYSYNEQFF. The CDR3 coding sequence is TGTGCCAGCAGTTCGGACACCTACTCCTACAATGAGCAGTTCTTC.

V gene TRBV4-1 combines with J gene TRBJ2-7, with D tentatively TRBD1 (6 bases). This CDR3 has 15 residues. With 3 bases removed from V and 7 bases from J, the gap between germline ends came to 19 bases. The germline V gene has CDR1 MGHRA and CDR2 YSYEKL. CDR3 loop: CASSHLRGSGKEQYF. The CDR3 bases are TGCGCCAGCAGCCACCTGAGGGGGAGCGGAAAAGAGCAGTACTTC.

This chain uses TRBV5-7 with TRBJ2-1, with D hard to call. TRBV5-7 has ORF status, its function being uncertain. CDR3 length: 11 amino acids. Trimming cost V 6 bases and J 16 bases, with 17 bases left between them. CDR3 amino acids: CASISYPGAFF. CDR3 bases: TGTGCCAGCATCTCGTATCCCGGAGCTTTCTTC.

V gene TRBV29-1 combines with J gene TRBJ2-7, with D maybe TRBD1 (6 bases). CDR3 length: 14 residues. Per germline, CDR1 SQVTM and CDR2 ANQGSEA. Trimming pared 5 bases from V and 4 bases from J, leaving 18 bases between. The CDR3 region has the DNA TGCAGCGTTACAGGGTTTGGGGGTTTATACGAGCAGTACTTC. This encodes CSVTGFGGLYEQYF.

This clonotype was counted a few times. The gene calls are TRBV14 and TRBJ1-5, with D maybe TRBD1 (5 bases). Germline V gives CDR1 SGHDN, CDR2 FVKESK. The CDR3 sequence is 17 residues long. Deletions cut 4 bases from V and 4 bases from J, with 20 bases between. DNA for the CDR3: TGTGCCAGCAGCCTAACCGGGATCCATCAGGGAAATCAGCCCCAGCATTTT. Its translation: CASSLTGIHQGNQPQHF.

This clonotype has more than one count but fewer than ten. The chain joins TRBV12-3 or TRBV12-4 to TRBJ2-7, with D tentatively TRBD1 (6 bases). Trimming stripped 5 bases from V and 5 bases from J, with 19 bases between. The CDR3 is 15 residues long. The DNA for the CDR3 is TGTGCCAGCAGTGACCACAGGGTCCGTGGTGACGAGCAGTACTTC. Its translation: CASSDHRVRGDEQYF.

This clonotype was counted once. The genes are TRBV7-8 and TRBJ2-2, with TRBD2 as a possible D gene (6 bases). Germline CDR1 and CDR2: SGHVS and FQNEAQ. Deletions cut 7 bases from V and 2 bases from J, with 20 bases between. There are 17 residues in the CDR3. This chain's CDR3 is CASTGSHTGTNTGELFF. The CDR3 region has the DNA TGTGCCAGCACGGGGTCCCATACCGGGACTAACACCGGGGAGCTGTTTTTT.

The genes are TRBV27 and TRBJ1-1; D unclear. V was pared by 8 bases and J by 1 base, with 17 bases between. Germline CDR1 MNHEY, CDR2 SMNVEV (reference sequence). The CDR3 totals 15 residues. The CDR3 DNA reads TGTGCCAGCGGAGTTTGGCGTTCGACGAACACTGAAGCTTTCTTT. The encoded protein is CASGVWRSTNTEAFF.

This chain joins TRBV7-9 and TRBJ1-5, with D uncertain. Germline-derived CDR1 and CDR2 are SEHNR and FQNEAQ (reference sequence). Between the trimmed V and J ends, which lost 2 bases and 5 bases, there was a span of 10 bases. This CDR3 contains 14 residues. CDR3 in amino acids: CASSLSPGYQPQHF. The CDR3 nucleotides are TGTGCCAGCAGCTTAAGTCCGGGGTATCAGCCCCAGCATTTT.

Only a few counts were recorded for this clonotype. V usage is TRBV15 and J usage is TRBJ1-2; 7 bases are shared with TRBD1. Trimming took 0 bases from V and 6 from J; bases not matched to a gene: 7. Germline CDR1 is LNHNV and CDR2 is YYDKDF (reference sequence). The CDR3 is 15 residues long. CDR3 sequence: CATSRDGTRGHGYTF. For the CDR3, the DNA is TGTGCCACCAGCAGAGATGGAACGAGGGGGCATGGCTACACCTTC.

The chain combines TRBV5-1 with TRBJ2-2, with 9 bases that match TRBD2. The CDR3 contains 14 residues. Germline V lookup: CDR1 SGHRS, CDR2 YFSETQ. V trimming: 7 bases; J trimming: 7 bases; junction bases outside the gene matches: 8. The CDR3 is CASAREGHDGELFF. The CDR3 DNA reads as TGCGCCAGCGCGCGGGAGGGCCATGACGGGGAGCTGTTTTTT. Filled out from reference TRBV5-1 and TRBJ2-2, the complete variable domain reads KAGVTQTPRYLIKTRGQQVTLSCSPISGHRSVSWYQQTPGQGLQFLFEYFSETQRNKGNFPGRFSGRQFSNSRSEMNVSTLELGDSALYLCASAREGHDGELFFGEGSRLTVL.

This clonotype turned up a few times. The rearrangement joins TRBV4-1 to TRBJ1-2, with 9 bases lining up with TRBD1. This CDR3 has 15 residues. V gave up 1 base and J gave up 8 bases; unmatched junction bases: 8. Germline loops: CDR1 MGHRA, CDR2 YSYEKL. The CDR3 DNA follows: TGCGCCAGCAGCCAAGTAGGGACAGGGACGGTCGGCTACACCTTC. Its translation: CASSQVGTGTVGYTF.

CDR3 sequence reads: CASSQGTGGQYEQYF. CDR3 DNA sequence: TGCGCCAGCAGCCAAGGGACAGGGGGTCAATACGAGCAGTACTTC. The chain carries TRBV4-1 and TRBJ2-7, with 10 bases identical to TRBD1. J gave up 4 bases and V 1 base, and 4 bases lay outside the gene matches. Germline loops: CDR1 MGHRA, CDR2 YSYEKL. This CDR3 contains 15 residues.

A few counts support this clonotype. The gene calls are TRBV21-1 and TRBJ2-2; the table assigns TRBD1, which was not confirmed against the DNA. TRBV21-1 is a pseudogene. The CDR3 totals 16 residues. CDR3 in DNA: TGTGCCAGCAGCAAACTGGACAGGGGTAACACCGGGGAGCTGTTTTTT. Protein sequence: CASSKLDRGNTGELFF.

This chain connects TRBV29-1 to TRBJ2-5; TRBD2 aligns across 12 bases. CDR1 and CDR2 from the germline V gene are SQVTM and ANQGSEA. This CDR3 region has 15 residues. Germline trimming cut 1 base from V and 0 bases from J; bases unmatched to any gene: 0. CDR3 sequence (DNA): TGCAGCGTTGAAGGGACTAGCGGGGACCAAGAGACCCAGTACTTC. It encodes CSVEGTSGDQETQYF.

The chain joins TRBV21-1 to TRBJ2-7; TRBD1, the table's D call, lacks a check against the DNA. TRBV21-1 is labeled a pseudogene. This CDR3 has 13 amino acids. As DNA, the CDR3 is TGTGCCAGCCCCTTCCACAGGGGCTACGAGCAGTACTTC. Its translation is CASPFHRGYEQYF.

The genes are TRBV11-3 and TRBJ2-1; TRBD2 agrees at 14 bases. Germline V gene sequence: CDR1 SGHNT, CDR2 YENEEA. This CDR3 spans 17 amino acids. V trimming: 1 base; J trimming: 7 bases; junction bases outside the gene matches: 6. DNA of the CDR3: TGTGCCAGCAGCTTAGGTAGGACTAGCGGGAGGAAGAATGAGCAGTTCTTC. This gives the protein CASSLGRTSGRKNEQFF.

This CDR3 is CAWIRGRSNEQFF. CDR3 sequence (DNA): TGTGCCTGGATACGCGGGAGGAGTAATGAGCAGTTCTTC. The chain couples TRBV30 to TRBJ2-1; 8 bases map to TRBD2. This CDR3 region has 13 residues. Germline V lookup: CDR1 GTSNPN, CDR2 SVGIG (reference sequence). With 4 bases clipped from V and 7 bases from J, the junction kept 6 bases outside the gene matches.

The chain uses TRBV4-1 and TRBJ2-1; TRBD2 agrees at 10 bases. V lost 1 base, J lost 6 bases, and 12 bases stayed unmatched. This CDR3 region has 18 residues. Germline V lookup: CDR1 MGHRA, CDR2 YSYEKL. The CDR3 nucleotides read TGCGCCAGCAGCCAAGCCCCCTTAGCGGGAGGAGGACCCAATGAGCAGTTCTTC. This translates into CASSQAPLAGGGPNEQFF.

This clonotype has more than one count but fewer than ten. The rearrangement uses TRBV9 and TRBJ2-7, with 7 positions matching TRBD2. Germline values: CDR1 SGDLS, CDR2 YYNGEE. Germline trimming cut 7 bases from V and 5 bases from J; bases unmatched to any gene: 9. The CDR3 length is 13 residues. The DNA of the CDR3 is TGTGCCAGCGGCCGGGGCGGGAGTGACGAGCAGTACTTC. Translating gives CASGRGGSDEQYF.

This clonotype was found a few times. The rearrangement links TRBV3-1 to TRBJ2-2; 12 bases line up with TRBD2. CDR1 and CDR2 from the germline V gene are LGHDT and YNNKEL (reference sequence). The CDR3 is 19 residues long. V gave up 6 bases and J gave up 0 bases; unmatched junction bases: 11. The CDR3 coding sequence is TGTGCCAGCAGTCCTAGCGGGAGGGCCCTGTTCGCGAACACCGGGGAGCTGTTTTTT. The encoded protein is CASSPSGRALFANTGELFF.

The chain has TRBV19 and TRBJ2-1; 8 bases map to TRBD1. The CDR3 extends over 16 amino acids. Germline V lookup: CDR1 LNHDA, CDR2 SQIVND (reference sequence). J gave up 7 bases and V 2 bases, and 10 bases lay outside the gene matches. The CDR3 protein is CASSILPGQGLNEQFF. CDR3 nucleotides: TGTGCCAGTAGTATATTACCCGGACAGGGTTTGAATGAGCAGTTCTTC.

This clonotype has a handful of counts. The chain links TRBV6-5 to TRBJ2-5, with TRBD2 matching over 9 bases. CDR1 is MNHEY and CDR2 is SVGAGI in the germline V gene. The CDR3 sequence is 15 residues long. The V segment lost 6 bases and the J segment 2 bases; nucleotides outside the gene matches: 7. The CDR3 is CASRLTSGLQETQYF. The CDR3 region has the DNA TGTGCCAGCAGGTTGACTAGCGGTCTACAAGAGACCCAGTACTTC.

This chain uses TRBV29-1 with TRBJ2-1; the match to TRBD2 covers 8 bases. The CDR3 is 14 residues long. Trimming removed 7 bases from V and 4 bases from J; junction bases left unmatched: 9. Germline assignment: CDR1 SQVTM and CDR2 ANQGSEA. CDR3 loop: CSGGGSGRYNEQFF. The CDR3 DNA is TGCAGCGGCGGAGGGAGCGGGAGATACAATGAGCAGTTCTTC.